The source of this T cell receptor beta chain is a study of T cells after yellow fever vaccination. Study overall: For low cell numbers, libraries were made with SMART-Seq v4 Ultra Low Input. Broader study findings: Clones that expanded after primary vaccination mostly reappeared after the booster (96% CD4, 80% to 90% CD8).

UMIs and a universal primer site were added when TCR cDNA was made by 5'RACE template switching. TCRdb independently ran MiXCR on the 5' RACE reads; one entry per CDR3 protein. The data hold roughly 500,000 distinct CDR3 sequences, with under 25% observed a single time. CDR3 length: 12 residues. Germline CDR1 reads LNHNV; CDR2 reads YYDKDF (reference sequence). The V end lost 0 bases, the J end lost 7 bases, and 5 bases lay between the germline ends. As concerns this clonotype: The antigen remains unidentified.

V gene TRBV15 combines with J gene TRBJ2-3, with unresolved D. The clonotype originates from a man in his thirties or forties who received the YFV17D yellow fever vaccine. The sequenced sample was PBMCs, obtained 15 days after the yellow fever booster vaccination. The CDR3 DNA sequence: TGTGCCACCAGCAGAGATCAAAATACGCAGTATTTT. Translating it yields CATSRDQNTQYF.